This T cell receptor beta chain derives from a study of blood T cells in healthy people across ages. Next came a second PCR, run for about 7 to 12 cycles, which used a sample-barcoded 5' primer along with a J-beta primer mix. TCRdb re-derived calls from the 5' RACE reads in MiXCR, one entry per CDR3 protein. Among about 1.1 million distinct CDR3 sequences listed, around two fifths were seen once. This CDR3 region has 13 residues. Germline CDR1 is DFQATT and CDR2 is SNEGSKA (reference sequence). Trimming took off 2 bases at V and 7 bases at J, with 14 bases between the two ends. This clonotype showed up just a few times. Its target is unknown. Findings of the study overall: PBMCs went unsorted, and a conclusive naive versus antigen-experienced comparison was therefore prevented.

The material sequenced was blood. The chain is built from TRBV20-1 and TRBJ1-2, with D possibly TRBD1 on 5 matching bases. This clonotype was obtained from a man between 18 and 29 years old in good health. The chain's CDR3 is CSARSWDFSGYTF. CDR3 DNA: TGCAGTGCTAGATCCTGGGACTTCTCTGGCTACACCTTC.